The T cell receptor beta chain under discussion was sequenced for a study of CD8 T cells in ankylosing spondylitis. General study results and limits: One TCR beta motif, made up of fewer than 10 highly homologous variants, appeared characteristic of ankylosing spondylitis blood. Reportedly, disease-linked clones are significantly enriched in ankylosing spondylitis patients' matched synovial fluid.

Trimming took 6 bases from V and 9 from J, leaving 26 bases between them. Per germline, CDR1 MNHNS and CDR2 SASEGT. The CDR3 spans 16 residues. This clonotype showed up just a few times. The target antigen is unknown. TCRdb independently ran MiXCR on the 5' RACE reads; one entry per CDR3 protein. The repertoire consists of roughly 240,000 distinct CDR3 sequences, with over 30% occurring once and the leading ten covering about 4.2%. Sequencing input: blood, either unsorted or a sorted T cell fraction (not recorded which). This clonotype was sampled from a male donor with ankylosing spondylitis or in good health (not recorded which). The rearrangement uses TRBV6-1 and TRBJ1-1; the D gene is possibly TRBD1 (5 bases). CDR3 loop: CASSSPAGGDPIKAFF. The CDR3 region has the DNA TGTGCCAGCAGCTCCCCAGCCGGGGGAGATCCTATAAAAGCTTTCTTT.